The rows below give T cell receptor beta chains drawn from one sample of a study of human T cells and chemical hapten exposure. Using its own MiXCR run on the RACE reads, TCRdb lists one record per CDR3 protein. The sample contains 150,000 to 200,000 distinct CDR3 sequences, roughly 14% of which appear only once. The sample was whole blood, taken in connection with sensitization to the hapten diphenylcyclopropenone (DPC). The receptor source for this set is a woman aged 25 to 39 with alopecia areata. Some clones in this sample may be carry-over from other donors' samples. Each CDR3 is given with its conserved first and last residue. D genes are given only for firm matches. Rows give clone size only sometimes, using once, few, many, or a class for an expanded clone.

D gene	clone size	V gene	J gene	CDR3 DNA	CDR3 protein
TRBD2	few	TRBV5-6	TRBJ2-3	TGTGCCAGCAGCGGGGGACTAAGCACAGATACGCAGTATTTT	CASSGGLSTDTQYF
TRBD2	few	TRBV7-9	TRBJ2-3	TGTGCCAGCAGCTCCCTAACTAGCGGGTCTAGCACAGATACGCAGTATTTT	CASSSLTSGSSTDTQYF
TRBD1	few	TRBV28	TRBJ1-2	TGTGCCAGCGCTAATCCCGGACAGGGGTTGAATGGCTACACCTTC	CASANPGQGLNGYTF
.	few	TRBV18	TRBJ2-1	TGTGCCAGCTCACCGAGCGAGAGCTCCTACAATGAGCAGTTCTTC	CASSPSESSYNEQFF
.	.	TRBV12-3/TRBV12-4	TRBJ1-1	TGTGCCAGCAGTTTCTCTATCCCTGCTGAAGCTTTCTTT	CASSFSIPAEAFF
.	few	TRBV5-1	TRBJ1-2	TGCGCCAGCTTTGCCGGCCCGACAGCCTTATCTGGCTACACCTTC	CASFAGPTALSGYTF
.	.	TRBV3-1	TRBJ1-1	TGTGCCAGCAGCCGACTTAGAGGCACTGAAGCTTTCTTT	CASSRLRGTEAFF
.	many	TRBV24-1	TRBJ1-1	TGTGCCACCAGTGCGGCGGGTGGAGGGAACACTGAAGCTTTCTTT	CATSAAGGGNTEAFF
TRBD1	few	TRBV7-2	TRBJ1-5	TGTGCCAGCAGCTTGACCTACAGGGGACTCAATCAGCCCCAGCATTTT	CASSLTYRGLNQPQHF
TRBD2	.	TRBV30	TRBJ2-3	TGTGCCTGGAGTGCAGGGACTAGCGGGGGTTCAGATACGCAGTATTTT	CAWSAGTSGGSDTQYF